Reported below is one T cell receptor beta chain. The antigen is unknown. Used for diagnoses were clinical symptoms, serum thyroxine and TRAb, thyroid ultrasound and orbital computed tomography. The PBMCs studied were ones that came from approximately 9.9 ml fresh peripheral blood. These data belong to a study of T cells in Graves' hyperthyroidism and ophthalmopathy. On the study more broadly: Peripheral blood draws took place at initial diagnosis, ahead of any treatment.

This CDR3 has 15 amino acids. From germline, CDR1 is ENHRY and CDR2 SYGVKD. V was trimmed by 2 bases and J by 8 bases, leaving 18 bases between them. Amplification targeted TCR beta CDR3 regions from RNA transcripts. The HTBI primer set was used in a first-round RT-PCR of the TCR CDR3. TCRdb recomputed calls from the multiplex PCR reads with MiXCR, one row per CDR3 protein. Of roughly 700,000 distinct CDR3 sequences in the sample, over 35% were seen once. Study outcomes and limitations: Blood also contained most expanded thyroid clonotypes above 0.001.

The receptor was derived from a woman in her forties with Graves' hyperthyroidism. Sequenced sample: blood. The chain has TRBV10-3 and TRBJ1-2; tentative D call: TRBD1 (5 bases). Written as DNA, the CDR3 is TGTGCCATCAGTGAGGGTTACGTAGGGGCCGGCGGCTACACCTTC. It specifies CAISEGYVGAGGYTF.